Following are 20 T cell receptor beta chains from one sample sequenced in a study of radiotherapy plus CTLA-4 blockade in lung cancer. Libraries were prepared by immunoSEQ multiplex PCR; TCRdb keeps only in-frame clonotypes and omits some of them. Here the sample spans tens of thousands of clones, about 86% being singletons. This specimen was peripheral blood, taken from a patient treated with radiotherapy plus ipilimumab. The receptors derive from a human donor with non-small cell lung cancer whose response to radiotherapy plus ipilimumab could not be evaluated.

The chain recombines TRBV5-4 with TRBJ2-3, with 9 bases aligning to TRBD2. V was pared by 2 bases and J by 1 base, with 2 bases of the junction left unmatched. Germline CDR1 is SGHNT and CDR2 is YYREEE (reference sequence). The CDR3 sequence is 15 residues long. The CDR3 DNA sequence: TGTGCCAGCAGCTTTTTAGCGGGAGGCACAGATACGCAGTATTTT. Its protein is CASSFLAGGTDTQYF.

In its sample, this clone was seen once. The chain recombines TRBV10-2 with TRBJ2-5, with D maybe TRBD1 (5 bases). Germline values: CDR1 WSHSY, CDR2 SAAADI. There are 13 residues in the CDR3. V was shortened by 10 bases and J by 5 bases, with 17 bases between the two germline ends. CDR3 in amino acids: CATKAQGVETQYF. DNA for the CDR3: TGCGCCACAAAGGCTCAGGGCGTGGAGACCCAGTACTTC.

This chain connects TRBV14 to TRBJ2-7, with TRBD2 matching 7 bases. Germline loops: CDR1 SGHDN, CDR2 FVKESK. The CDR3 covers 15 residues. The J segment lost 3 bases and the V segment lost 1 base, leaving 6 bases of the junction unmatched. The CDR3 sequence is CASSQGGGRNYEQYF. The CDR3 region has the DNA TGTGCCAGCAGCCAAGGTGGCGGGAGAAACTACGAGCAGTACTTC.

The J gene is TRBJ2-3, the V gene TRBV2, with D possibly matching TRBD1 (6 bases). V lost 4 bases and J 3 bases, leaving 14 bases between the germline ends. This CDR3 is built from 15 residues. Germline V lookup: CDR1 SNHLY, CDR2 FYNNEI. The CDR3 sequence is CASSGARGGTDTQYF. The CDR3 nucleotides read TGTGCCAGCAGTGGTGCCAGGGGTGGTACAGATACGCAGTATTTT.

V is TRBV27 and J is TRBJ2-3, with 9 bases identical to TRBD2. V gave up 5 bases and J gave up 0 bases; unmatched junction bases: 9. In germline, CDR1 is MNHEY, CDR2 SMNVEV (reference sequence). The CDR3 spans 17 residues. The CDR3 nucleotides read TGTGCCAGCAGTCCCCGCCCGGGACTAGCCAGCACAGATACGCAGTATTTT. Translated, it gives CASSPRPGLASTDTQYF.

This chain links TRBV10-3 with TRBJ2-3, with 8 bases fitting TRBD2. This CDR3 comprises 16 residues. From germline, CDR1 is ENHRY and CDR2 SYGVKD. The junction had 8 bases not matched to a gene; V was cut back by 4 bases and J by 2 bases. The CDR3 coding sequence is TGTGCCATCAGTGCCGGACTAGCTAGGGCCACAGATACGCAGTATTTT. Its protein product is CAISAGLARATDTQYF.

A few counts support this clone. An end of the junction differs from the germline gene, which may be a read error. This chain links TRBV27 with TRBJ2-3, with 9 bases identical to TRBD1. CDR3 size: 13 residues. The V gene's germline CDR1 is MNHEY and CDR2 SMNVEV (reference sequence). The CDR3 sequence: CASSWGAGQGKFF. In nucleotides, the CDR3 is TGTGCCAGCAGTTGGGGGGCGGGACAGGGCAAGTTTTTT.

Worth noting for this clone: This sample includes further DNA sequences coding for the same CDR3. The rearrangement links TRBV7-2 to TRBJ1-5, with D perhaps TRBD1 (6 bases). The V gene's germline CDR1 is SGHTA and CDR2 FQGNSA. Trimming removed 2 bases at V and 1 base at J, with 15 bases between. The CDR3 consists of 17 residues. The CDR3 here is CASSLQGPLPSNQPQHF. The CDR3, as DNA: TGTGCCAGCAGCTTACAGGGGCCCCTCCCCAGCAATCAGCCCCAGCATTTT.

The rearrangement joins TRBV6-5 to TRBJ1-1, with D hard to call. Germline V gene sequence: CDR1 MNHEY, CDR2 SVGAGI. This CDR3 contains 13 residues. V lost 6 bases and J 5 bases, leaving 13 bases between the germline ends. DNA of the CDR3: TGTGCCAGCAGGGAGAGGCTTGAGACTGAAGCTTTCTTT. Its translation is CASRERLETEAFF.

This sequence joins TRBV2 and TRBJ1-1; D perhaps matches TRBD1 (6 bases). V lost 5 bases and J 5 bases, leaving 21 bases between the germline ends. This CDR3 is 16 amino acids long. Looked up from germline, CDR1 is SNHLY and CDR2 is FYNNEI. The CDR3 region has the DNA TGTGCCAGCAGTTTACGACCGACACAGGGAGGGACTGAAGCTTTCTTT. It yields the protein CASSLRPTQGGTEAFF.

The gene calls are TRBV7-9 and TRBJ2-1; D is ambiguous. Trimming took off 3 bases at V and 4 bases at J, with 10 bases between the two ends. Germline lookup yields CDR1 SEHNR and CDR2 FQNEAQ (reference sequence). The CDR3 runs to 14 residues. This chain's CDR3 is CASSFPLSYNEQFF. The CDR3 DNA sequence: TGTGCCAGCAGCTTCCCGCTATCTTACAATGAGCAGTTCTTC. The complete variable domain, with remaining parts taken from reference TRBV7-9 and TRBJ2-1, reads DTGVSQNPRHKITKRGQNVTFRCDPISEHNRLYWYRQTLGQGPEFLTYFQNEAQLEKSRLLSDRFSAERPKGSFSTLEIQRTEQGDSAMYLCASSFPLSYNEQFFGPGTRLTVL.

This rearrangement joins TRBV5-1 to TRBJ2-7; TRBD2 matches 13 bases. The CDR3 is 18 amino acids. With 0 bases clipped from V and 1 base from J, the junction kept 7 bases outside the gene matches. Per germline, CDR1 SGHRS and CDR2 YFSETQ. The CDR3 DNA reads TGCGCCAGCAGCTTGGATGGACTAGCGGGAGAGGGTTCCTACGAGCAGTACTTC. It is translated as CASSLDGLAGEGSYEQYF.

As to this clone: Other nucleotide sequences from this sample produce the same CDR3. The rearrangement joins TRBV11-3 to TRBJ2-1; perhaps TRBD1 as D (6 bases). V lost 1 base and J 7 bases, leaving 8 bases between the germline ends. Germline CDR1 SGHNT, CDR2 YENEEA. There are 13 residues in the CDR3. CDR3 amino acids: CASSLARGNEQFF. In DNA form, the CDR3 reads TGTGCCAGCAGCTTAGCCAGGGGTAATGAGCAGTTCTTC.

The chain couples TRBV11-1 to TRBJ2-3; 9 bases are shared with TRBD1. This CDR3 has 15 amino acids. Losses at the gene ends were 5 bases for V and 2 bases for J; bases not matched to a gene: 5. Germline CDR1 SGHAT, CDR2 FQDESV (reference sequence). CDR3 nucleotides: TGTGCCAGCAGCCGGACAGGGGTTGTCACAGATACGCAGTATTTT. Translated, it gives CASSRTGVVTDTQYF.

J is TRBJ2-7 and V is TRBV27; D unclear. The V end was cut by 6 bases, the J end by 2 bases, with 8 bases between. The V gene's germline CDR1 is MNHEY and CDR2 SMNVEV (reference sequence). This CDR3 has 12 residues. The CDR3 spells CASSPSTYEQYF. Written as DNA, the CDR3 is TGTGCCAGCAGCCCCTCTACCTACGAGCAGTACTTC.

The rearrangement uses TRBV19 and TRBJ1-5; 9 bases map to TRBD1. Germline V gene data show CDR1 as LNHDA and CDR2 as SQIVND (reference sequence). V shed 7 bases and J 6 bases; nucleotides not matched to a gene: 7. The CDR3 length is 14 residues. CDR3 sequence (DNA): TGTGCCAGTATCGGGACAGGGTTTAGTCAGCCCCAGCATTTT. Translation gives CASIGTGFSQPQHF.

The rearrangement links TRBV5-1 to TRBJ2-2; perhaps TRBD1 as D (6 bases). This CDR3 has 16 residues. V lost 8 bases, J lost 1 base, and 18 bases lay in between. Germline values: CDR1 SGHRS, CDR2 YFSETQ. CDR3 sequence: CASTLWGQKNTGELFF. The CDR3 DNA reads TGCGCCAGTACCTTGTGGGGGCAAAAGAACACCGGGGAGCTGTTTTTT.

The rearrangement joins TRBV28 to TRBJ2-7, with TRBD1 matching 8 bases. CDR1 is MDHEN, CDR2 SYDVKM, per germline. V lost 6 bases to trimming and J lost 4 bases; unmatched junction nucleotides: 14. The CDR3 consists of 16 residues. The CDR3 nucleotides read TGTGCCAGCAGGAACCCCCGGGGCAGGGGGCTTTACGAGCAGTACTTC. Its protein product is CASRNPRGRGLYEQYF.

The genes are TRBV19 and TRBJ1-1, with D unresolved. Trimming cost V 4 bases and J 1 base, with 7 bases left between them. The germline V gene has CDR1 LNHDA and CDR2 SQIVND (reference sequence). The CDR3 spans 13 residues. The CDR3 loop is CASSNSGNTEAFF. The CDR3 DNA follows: TGTGCCAGTAGTAACAGTGGGAACACTGAAGCTTTCTTT.

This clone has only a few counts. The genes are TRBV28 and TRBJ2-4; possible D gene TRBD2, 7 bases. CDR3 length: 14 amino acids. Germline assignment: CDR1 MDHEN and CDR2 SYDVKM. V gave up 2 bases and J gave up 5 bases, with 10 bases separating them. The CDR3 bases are TGTGCCAGCAGTTTACGGGGGGCACAAAACATTCAGTACTTC. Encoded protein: CASSLRGAQNIQYF.